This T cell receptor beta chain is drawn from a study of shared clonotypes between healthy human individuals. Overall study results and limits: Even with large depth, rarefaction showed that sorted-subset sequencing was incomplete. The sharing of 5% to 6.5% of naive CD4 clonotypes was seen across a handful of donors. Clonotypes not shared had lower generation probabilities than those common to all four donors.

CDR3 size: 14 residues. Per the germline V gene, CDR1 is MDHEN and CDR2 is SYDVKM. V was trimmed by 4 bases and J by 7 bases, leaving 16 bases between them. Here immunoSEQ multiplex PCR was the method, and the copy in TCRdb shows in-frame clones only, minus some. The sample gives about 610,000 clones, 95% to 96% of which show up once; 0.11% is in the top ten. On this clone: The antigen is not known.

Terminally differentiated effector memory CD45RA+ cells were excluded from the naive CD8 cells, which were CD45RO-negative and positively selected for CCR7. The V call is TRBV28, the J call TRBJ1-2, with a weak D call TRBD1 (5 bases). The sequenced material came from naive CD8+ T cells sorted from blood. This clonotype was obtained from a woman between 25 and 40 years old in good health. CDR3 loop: CASSSFGRRGGYTF. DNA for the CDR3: TGTGCCAGCAGTTCCTTTGGCAGGAGGGGTGGCTACACCTTC.